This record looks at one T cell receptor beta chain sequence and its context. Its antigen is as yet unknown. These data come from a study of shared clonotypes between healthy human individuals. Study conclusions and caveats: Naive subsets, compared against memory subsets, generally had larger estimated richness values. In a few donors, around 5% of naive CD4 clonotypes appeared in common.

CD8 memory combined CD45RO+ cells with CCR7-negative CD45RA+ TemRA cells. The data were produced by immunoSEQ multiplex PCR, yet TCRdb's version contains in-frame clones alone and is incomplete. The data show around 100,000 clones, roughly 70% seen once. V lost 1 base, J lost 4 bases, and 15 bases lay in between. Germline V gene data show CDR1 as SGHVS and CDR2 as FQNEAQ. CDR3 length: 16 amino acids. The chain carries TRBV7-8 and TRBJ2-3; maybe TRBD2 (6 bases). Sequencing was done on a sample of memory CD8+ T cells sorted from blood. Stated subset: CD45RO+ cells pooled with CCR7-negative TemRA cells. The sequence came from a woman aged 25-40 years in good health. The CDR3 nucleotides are TGTGCCAGCAGCTTAGTGTGGTGGGAGCGGGCAGATACGCAGTATTTT. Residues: CASSLVWWERADTQYF.